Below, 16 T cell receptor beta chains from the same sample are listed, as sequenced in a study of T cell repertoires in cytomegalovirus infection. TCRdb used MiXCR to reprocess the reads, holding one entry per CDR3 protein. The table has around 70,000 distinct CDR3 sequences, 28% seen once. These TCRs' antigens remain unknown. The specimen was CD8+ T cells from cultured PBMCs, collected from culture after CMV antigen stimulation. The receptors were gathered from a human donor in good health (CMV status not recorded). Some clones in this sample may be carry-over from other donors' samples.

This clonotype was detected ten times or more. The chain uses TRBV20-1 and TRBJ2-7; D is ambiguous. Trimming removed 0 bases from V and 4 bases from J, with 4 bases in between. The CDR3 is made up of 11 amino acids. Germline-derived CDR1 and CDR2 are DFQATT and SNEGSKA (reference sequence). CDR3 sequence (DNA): TGCAGTGCTAGAGATACTTACGAGCAGTACTTC. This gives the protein CSARDTYEQYF.

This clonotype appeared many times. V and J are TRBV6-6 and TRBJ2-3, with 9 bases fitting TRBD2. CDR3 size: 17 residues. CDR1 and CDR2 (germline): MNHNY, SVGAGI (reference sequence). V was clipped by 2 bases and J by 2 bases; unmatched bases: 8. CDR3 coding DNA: TGTGCCAGCAGTTACCCCCTGGCGGGGGGGAACACAGATACGCAGTATTTT. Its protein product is CASSYPLAGGNTDTQYF.

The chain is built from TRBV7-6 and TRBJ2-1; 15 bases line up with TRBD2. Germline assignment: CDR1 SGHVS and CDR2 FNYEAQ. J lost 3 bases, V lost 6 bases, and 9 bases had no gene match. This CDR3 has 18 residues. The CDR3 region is CASSPGTSGGLIYNEQFF. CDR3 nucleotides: TGTGCCAGCAGTCCCGGGACTAGCGGGGGGCTAATCTACAATGAGCAGTTCTTC.

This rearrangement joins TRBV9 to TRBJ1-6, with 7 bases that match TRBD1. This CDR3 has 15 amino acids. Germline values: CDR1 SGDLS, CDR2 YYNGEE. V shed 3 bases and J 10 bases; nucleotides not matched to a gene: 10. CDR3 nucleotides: TGTGCCAGCAGCGCATCGACAGGGCTAGGGTCACCCCTCCACTTT. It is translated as CASSASTGLGSPLHF. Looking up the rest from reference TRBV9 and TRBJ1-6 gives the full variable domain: DSGVTQTPKHLITATGQRVTLRCSPRSGDLSVYWYQQSLDQGLQFLIQYYNGEERAKGNILERFSAQQFPDLHSELNLSSLELGDSALYFCASSASTGLGSPLHFGNGTRLTVT.

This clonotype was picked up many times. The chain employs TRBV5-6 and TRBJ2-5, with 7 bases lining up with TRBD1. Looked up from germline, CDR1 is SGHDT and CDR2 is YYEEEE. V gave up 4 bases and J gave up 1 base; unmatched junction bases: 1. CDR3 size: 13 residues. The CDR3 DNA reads TGTGCCAGCAGCGGGGACAGCCAAGAGACCCAGTACTTC. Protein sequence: CASSGDSQETQYF.

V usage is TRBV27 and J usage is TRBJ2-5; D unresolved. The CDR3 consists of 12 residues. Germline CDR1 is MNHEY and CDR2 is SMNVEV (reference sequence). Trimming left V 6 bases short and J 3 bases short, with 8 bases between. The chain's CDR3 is CASRGSEETQYF. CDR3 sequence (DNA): TGTGCCAGCAGGGGGTCCGAAGAGACCCAGTACTTC.

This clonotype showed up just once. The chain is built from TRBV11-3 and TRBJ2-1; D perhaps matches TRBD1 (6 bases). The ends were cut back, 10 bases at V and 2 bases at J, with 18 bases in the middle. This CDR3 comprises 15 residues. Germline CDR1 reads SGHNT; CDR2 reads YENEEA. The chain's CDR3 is CANDVQGWAYNEQFF. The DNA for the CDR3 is TGTGCCAACGACGTACAGGGATGGGCCTACAATGAGCAGTTCTTC.

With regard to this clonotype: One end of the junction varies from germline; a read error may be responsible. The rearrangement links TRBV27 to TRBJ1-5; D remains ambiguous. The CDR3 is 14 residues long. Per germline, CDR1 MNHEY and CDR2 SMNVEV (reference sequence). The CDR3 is CANSLSGYNQPQHF. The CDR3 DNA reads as TGTGCCAACAGTTTATCAGGTTACAATCAGCCCCAGCATTTT.

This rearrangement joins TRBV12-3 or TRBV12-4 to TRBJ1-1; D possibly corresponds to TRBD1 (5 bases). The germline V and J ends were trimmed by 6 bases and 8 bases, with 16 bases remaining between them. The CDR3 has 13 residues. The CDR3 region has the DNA TGTGCCAGCAGACCCGGACGGGGACTGGAAGCTTTCTTT. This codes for CASRPGRGLEAFF.

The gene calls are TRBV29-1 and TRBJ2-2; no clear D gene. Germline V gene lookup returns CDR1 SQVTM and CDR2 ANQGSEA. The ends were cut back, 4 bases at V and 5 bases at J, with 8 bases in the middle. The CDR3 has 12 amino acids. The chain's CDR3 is CSVAQITGELFF. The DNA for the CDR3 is TGCAGCGTTGCACAAATAACCGGGGAGCTGTTTTTT.

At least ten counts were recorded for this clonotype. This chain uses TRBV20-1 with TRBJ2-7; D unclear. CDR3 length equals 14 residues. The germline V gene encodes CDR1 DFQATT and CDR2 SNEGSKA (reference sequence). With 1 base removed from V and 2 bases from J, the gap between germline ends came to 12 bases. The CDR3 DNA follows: TGCAGTGCTAGAGGGCCTGGGTACCCCTACGAGCAGTACTTC. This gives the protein CSARGPGYPYEQYF.

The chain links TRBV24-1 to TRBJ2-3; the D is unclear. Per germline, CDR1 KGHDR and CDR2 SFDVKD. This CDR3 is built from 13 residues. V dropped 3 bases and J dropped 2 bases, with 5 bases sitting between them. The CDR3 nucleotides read TGTGCCACCAGTGATGACAACACAGATACGCAGTATTTT. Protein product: CATSDDNTDTQYF.

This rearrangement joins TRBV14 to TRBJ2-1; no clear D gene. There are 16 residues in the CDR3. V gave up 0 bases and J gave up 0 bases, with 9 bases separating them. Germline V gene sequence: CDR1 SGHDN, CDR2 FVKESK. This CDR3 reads CASSQDPDDSYNEQFF. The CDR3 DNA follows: TGTGCCAGCAGCCAAGATCCCGACGACTCCTACAATGAGCAGTTCTTC.

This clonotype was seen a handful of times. The CDR3 sequence: CASSREAGAPAMNTEAFF. In nucleotides, the CDR3 is TGTGCCAGCAGCCGTGAGGCCGGGGCTCCCGCCATGAACACTGAAGCTTTCTTT. The chain recombines TRBV7-8 with TRBJ1-1; tentatively, D is TRBD1 (5 bases). The CDR3 has 18 amino acids. V lost 5 bases to trimming and J lost 0 bases, with 22 bases between them. CDR1 and CDR2 from the germline V gene are SGHVS and FQNEAQ.

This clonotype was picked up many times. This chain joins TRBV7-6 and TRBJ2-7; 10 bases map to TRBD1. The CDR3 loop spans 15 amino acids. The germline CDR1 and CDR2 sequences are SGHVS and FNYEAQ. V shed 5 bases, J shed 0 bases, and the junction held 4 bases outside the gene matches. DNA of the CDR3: TGTGCCAGCAGCAAAGGACAGGGGGGCTCCTACGAGCAGTACTTC. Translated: CASSKGQGGSYEQYF.

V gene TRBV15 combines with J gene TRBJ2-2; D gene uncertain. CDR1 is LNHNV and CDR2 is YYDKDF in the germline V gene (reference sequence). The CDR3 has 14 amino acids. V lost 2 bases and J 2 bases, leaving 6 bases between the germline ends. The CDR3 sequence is CATSRSINTGELFF. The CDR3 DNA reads TGTGCCACCAGCAGATCGATTAACACCGGGGAGCTGTTTTTT.